This T cell receptor (beta chain) was sequenced in a study of blood T cell repertoires in COVID-19. Study overall: Samples of COVID-19 (acute and convalescent) were obtained from the United States, Italy and Spain. The analysed material was cDNA or gDNA that came from T cells, B-cell-depleted T cells, or PBMCs.

Sequencing was performed with immunoSEQ multiplex PCR; in TCRdb, only in-frame clones are kept and a portion is missing. This table has about 84,000 clones, more than 80% appearing once. V was pared by 4 bases and J by 2 bases, with 11 bases between. Germline V gene sequence: CDR1 LNHDA, CDR2 SQIVND (reference sequence). The CDR3 spans 14 residues. Sequenced: peripheral blood. The receptor comes from a woman at least 80 years old with acute or convalescent COVID-19. V is TRBV19 and J is TRBJ2-5, with D maybe TRBD1 (6 bases). CDR3 sequence: CASSTGVRQETQYF. The DNA of the CDR3 is TGTGCCAGTAGTACAGGGGTGAGGCAAGAGACCCAGTACTTC.